This TCR beta chain was sequenced during a study of blood T cell repertoires in COVID-19. Study-wide context: Both acute and convalescent COVID-19 samples were obtained from the United States, Italy and Spain.

The V end lost 6 bases, the J end lost 7 bases, and 10 bases lay between the germline ends. CDR3 length: 12 amino acids. Germline V gene data show CDR1 as MNHEY and CDR2 as SVGAGI. Here immunoSEQ multiplex PCR was the method, and the copy in TCRdb shows in-frame clones only, minus some. The sample carries 20,000 or so clones, less than 90% recorded once. Sequenced input: peripheral blood. The chain links TRBV6-5 to TRBJ2-1; D is unclear. This TCR was recovered from a human donor with acute or convalescent COVID-19. The donor label of this sample is uncertain. CDR3 coding DNA: TGTGCCAGCAGACCCACGGGTAATGAGCAGTTCTTC. Its protein product is CASRPTGNEQFF.